The TCR beta chain under discussion was sequenced for a study of Tregs in tolerant kidney transplant recipients (dated by TCRdb to the late 2010s). Describing the broader study: Transplants used related donors with nonmyeloablative bone marrow transplantation; mixed chimerism was transient in the human trials. The study used TCRbeta sequencing to identify donor-specific regulatory T cells before combined kidney and bone marrow transplantation, then tracked those cells after transplant.

For TCRbeta CDR3 sequencing, genomic DNA was extracted from sorted cells using the QIAGEN DNeasy Blood and Tissue Kit. High-throughput TCRbeta CDR3 sequencing, including PCR amplification with bias correction and internal controls, was performed commercially through immunoSEQ. The original methods were these. Unique productive TCRbeta sequences were defined by CDR3 nucleotide sequence where primers matched, otherwise by CDR3 amino acid sequence with Vbeta and Jbeta genes. To correct sorting error, sequences shared between sorted populations at a frequency ratio of 2:1 or less were removed; the rest were assigned to the higher population. A sequence counted as donor-reactive if, in CFSE-low cells, the sequence had a frequency of at least 0.01% and was expanded at least 5-fold compared with unstimulated cells. Repertoire divergence was quantified by Jensen-Shannon divergence using the top 100 TCRbeta sequences ranked by frequency. For samples with multiple sequencing runs, sorting error was corrected in each run separately before the runs were combined. This is the immuneACCESS table as TCRdb keeps it, with only in-frame sequences that have V and J called. A part of the clones is gone; compared with another copy, unresolved V genes explain less than half, and the rest is unexplained. V, J and clone size are taken as reported in that table, and D and trimming were inferred from the DNA itself. The sample data list some 71,000 clones, and about 88% of these were observed just once. The ten largest clones represent about 0.37% of the sample.

The time point tag for this specimen amounts to: blood sample drawn before combined kidney and bone marrow transplant. Unstimulated Tregs (CD4+CD25+CD127-), CD4+ non-Tregs (CD4+CD25-), CD4 and CD8 cells were FACS-sorted from thawed PBMCs. The patients were 4 recipients of combined kidney and bone marrow transplants from the ITN036ST trial, and samples were available only from these trial subjects. Healthy control blood was processed to PBMCs with a Ficoll density gradient and then cryopreserved, whereas patient PBMCs were collected both before and after transplant. Broad study findings and their caveats: PCR primers changed over time for some patients, so nucleotide-level comparison across those patients' samples was not possible. In tolerant patients, donor-specific Tregs expanded more than Tregs overall, which suggests antigen-driven rather than nonspecific expansion. Because only a small number of patients were included, the study had limitations, and the results will need to be validated in larger populations as well as under other immunosuppression protocols. Expanding Tregs with activated donor B cells appeared to identify the most biologically relevant and donor-specific TCRbeta repertoire. Biological reproducibility was not directly assessed, although technical replication error appeared to be minimal.

With respect to this clone: Its antigen remains undetermined. Qualities for individual bases were not recorded, and no much larger clone is one base off.

The material sequenced was CD4+ T cells from blood, taken before the transplant. The TCR was taken from a human donor who received a combined kidney and bone marrow transplant.

The DNA sequence follows: TGTGCCGACAAAATGACAGCTACGACTAACTATGGCTACACCTTC. The encoded protein is CADKMTATTNYGYTF. The V and J segments used are TRBV2 and TRBJ1-2; matching of 5 bases hints at TRBD1 as the D gene. Via the germline V gene, CDR1 is SNHLY and CDR2 FYNNEI. V is shortened by 11 bases, J by 0 bases, and the region joining them spans 19 bases. The CDR3 runs 15 amino acids, cysteine and phenylalanine included. Of all the DNA, just the CDR3 is kept, 45 bases in frame from base 1.